The entry that follows covers one T cell receptor beta chain sequence. Those who participated ranged in age from 18 to 89 years and resided in about two dozen US areas. Cohorts were determined from participant-reported clinical history. The CDR3 loop spans 12 amino acids. Trimming took off 4 bases at V and 6 bases at J, with 10 bases between the two ends. Per germline, CDR1 MNHEY and CDR2 SVGAGI. This entry belongs to a study of blood T cell repertoires in COVID-19. Looking at the study overall: The United States, Italy and Spain provided the acute and convalescent COVID-19 samples.

Original processing notes: Amplification of reference gene primers was used by the study to estimate nucleated cell counts. Sequencing was performed with immunoSEQ multiplex PCR; in TCRdb, only in-frame clones are kept and a portion is missing. D and trimming were read from the DNA, whereas the V and J calls and clone size are those reported in that table. The data hold around 200,000 clones, with about nine tenths observed a single time. This chain connects TRBV6-5 to TRBJ2-7, with a possible D match to TRBD1 (6 bases). Sequencing used PBMCs or T cells enriched from blood (not recorded which). The sequence was collected from a young woman who had recovered from COVID-19. The CDR3, as DNA: TGTGCCAGCAGTTTCCAGGGGTTCGAGCAGTACTTC. This translates into CASSFQGFEQYF.